What follows are 14 T cell receptor beta chains derived from one specimen sequenced in a study of blood T cell repertoires in COVID-19. Generated by immunoSEQ multiplex PCR, the TCRdb table keeps only in-frame clones and is missing some. The sample carries some 99,000 clones, 70% to 90% recorded once. The sequenced material came from peripheral blood. These receptors all come from a man aged 70 or older with acute or convalescent COVID-19.

The chain recombines TRBV4-1 with TRBJ2-1, with TRBD1 matching over 8 bases. V trimming: 4 bases; J trimming: 9 bases; junction bases outside the gene matches: 8. This CDR3 has 14 residues. CDR1 is MGHRA and CDR2 is YSYEKL in the germline V gene. The CDR3 protein is CASSLDRGGGEQFF. CDR3 in DNA: TGCGCCAGCAGCCTCGACAGGGGAGGCGGTGAGCAGTTCTTC.

V and J are TRBV5-4 and TRBJ2-5; weak D call: TRBD2 (6 bases). Germline assignment: CDR1 SGHNT and CDR2 YYREEE (reference sequence). The CDR3 has 14 residues. With 3 bases removed from V and 2 bases from J, the gap between germline ends came to 11 bases. The CDR3 DNA sequence: TGTGCCAGCAGCTACGGGACTTCGCAAGAGACCCAGTACTTC. Its translation: CASSYGTSQETQYF.

In this sample, this clone turned up a few times. The chain joins TRBV3-1 (or the pseudogene TRBV3-2) to TRBJ2-3, with 9 bases fitting TRBD2. The CDR3 loop spans 17 amino acids. The V gene's germline CDR1 is LGHDT and CDR2 YNNKEL (reference sequence). The J segment lost 2 bases and the V segment lost 4 bases, leaving 10 bases of the junction unmatched. The CDR3 is CASSLRGGGDPTDTQYF. CDR3 bases: TGTGCCAGCAGCCTCAGGGGCGGGGGGGACCCCACAGATACGCAGTATTTT.

V usage is TRBV5-1 and J usage is TRBJ1-2; D is possibly TRBD1 (5 bases). With 2 bases removed from V and 7 bases from J, the gap between germline ends came to 12 bases. Germline values: CDR1 SGHRS, CDR2 YFSETQ. The CDR3 loop spans 13 amino acids. CDR3 residues: CASSFGQGSGYTF. Here the CDR3 DNA reads TGCGCCAGCAGCTTTGGGCAGGGCTCTGGCTACACCTTC.

The chain couples TRBV7-2 to TRBJ2-3, with 9 nucleotides matching TRBD2. Losses at the gene ends were 5 bases for V and 4 bases for J; bases not matched to a gene: 10. The CDR3 is 16 residues long. Germline lookup yields CDR1 SGHTA and CDR2 FQGNSA. CDR3 DNA: TGTGCCAGCAGCCTGGGAGCGGGGGGTCTGGCAGATACGCAGTATTTT. Translation gives CASSLGAGGLADTQYF.

The chain uses TRBV5-1 and TRBJ1-6; D is unresolved. CDR1 is SGHRS, CDR2 YFSETQ, per germline. V lost 0 bases to trimming and J lost 0 bases, with 4 bases between them. The CDR3 runs to 15 residues. CDR3 amino acids: CASSLAGSYNSPLHF. CDR3 nucleotide sequence: TGCGCCAGCAGCTTGGCCGGCTCCTATAATTCACCCCTCCACTTT.

The V call is TRBV9, the J call TRBJ1-2, with D perhaps TRBD1 (6 bases). CDR1 is SGDLS, CDR2 YYNGEE, per germline. Trimming stripped 0 bases from V and 3 bases from J, with 6 bases between. This CDR3 is built from 13 residues. CDR3 in DNA: TGTGCCAGCAGCGTAGACAGGGACTATGGCTACACCTTC. Its translation is CASSVDRDYGYTF. The variable domain in full, completed from reference TRBV9 and TRBJ1-2, reads DSGVTQTPKHLITATGQRVTLRCSPRSGDLSVYWYQQSLDQGLQFLIQYYNGEERAKGNILERFSAQQFPDLHSELNLSSLELGDSALYFCASSVDRDYGYTFGSGTRLTVV.

This rearrangement joins TRBV3-1 (or the pseudogene TRBV3-2) to TRBJ2-5; the match to TRBD1 covers 8 bases. Losses at the gene ends were 4 bases for V and 3 bases for J; bases not matched to a gene: 10. Germline assignment: CDR1 LGHDT and CDR2 YNNKEL (reference sequence). This CDR3 contains 16 residues. In nucleotides, the CDR3 is TGTGCCAGCAGCCCCCGGGACAGGAGTGGGGAAGAGACCCAGTACTTC. It specifies CASSPRDRSGEETQYF.

This clone was seen a single time. J is TRBJ1-2 and V is TRBV5-1; no firm D call. The V end lost 2 bases, the J end lost 4 bases, and 6 bases lay between the germline ends. The CDR3 covers 12 residues. Looked up from germline, CDR1 is SGHRS and CDR2 is YFSETQ. This chain's CDR3 is CASSFEGYGYTF. In DNA, the CDR3 is TGCGCCAGCAGCTTCGAGGGCTATGGCTACACCTTC.

This chain joins TRBV14 and TRBJ2-3, with TRBD2 identical over 9 bases. The CDR3 runs to 12 residues. Trimming removed 6 bases from V and 10 bases from J; junction bases left unmatched: 5. The V gene's germline CDR1 is SGHDN and CDR2 FVKESK. The CDR3 coding sequence is TGTGCCAGCAGGGCGGGGGGGCCAGCGCAGTATTTT. This codes for CASRAGGPAQYF. Filled out from reference TRBV14 and TRBJ2-3, the complete variable domain reads EAGVTQFPSHSVIEKGQTVTLRCDPISGHDNLYWYRRVMGKEIKFLLHFVKESKQDESGMPNNRFLAERTGGTYSTLKVQPAELEDSGVYFCASRAGGPAQYFGPGTRLTVL.

The CDR3 is CASSQSGPDSRTF. CDR3 nucleotides: TGTGCCAGCAGCCAAAGTGGCCCCGATTCCCGAACCTTC. This chain links TRBV14 with TRBJ1-2; D unresolved. The CDR3 spans 13 residues. The V end was cut by 2 bases, the J end by 14 bases, with 18 bases between. CDR1 and CDR2 (germline): SGHDN, FVKESK.

The V call is TRBV6-6, the J call TRBJ1-1; D unresolved. Germline V lookup: CDR1 MNHNY, CDR2 SVGAGI (reference sequence). Trimming removed 6 bases at V and 5 bases at J, with 4 bases between. The CDR3 runs 10 residues. The CDR3 loop reads CASSRTEAFF. CDR3 coding DNA: TGTGCCAGCAGCAGAACTGAAGCTTTCTTT.

The V call is TRBV30, the J call TRBJ1-3; possibly TRBD1 for D (5 bases). V lost 0 bases to trimming and J lost 7 bases, with 10 bases between them. Germline lookup yields CDR1 GTSNPN and CDR2 SVGIG (reference sequence). The CDR3 covers 13 residues. CDR3 coding DNA: TGTGCCTGGAGTGTAAAGGGGCCCAACACCATATATTTT. Amino acid sequence: CAWSVKGPNTIYF.

This clone showed up just once. The chain is built from TRBV19 and TRBJ1-5; 11 bases are shared with TRBD1. The CDR3 has 14 residues. The V segment lost 3 bases and the J segment 6 bases; nucleotides outside the gene matches: 1. CDR1 and CDR2 (germline): LNHDA, SQIVND (reference sequence). The CDR3 loop reads CASSMGTGGQPQHF. The CDR3 DNA reads as TGTGCCAGTAGTATGGGGACAGGGGGTCAGCCCCAGCATTTT.